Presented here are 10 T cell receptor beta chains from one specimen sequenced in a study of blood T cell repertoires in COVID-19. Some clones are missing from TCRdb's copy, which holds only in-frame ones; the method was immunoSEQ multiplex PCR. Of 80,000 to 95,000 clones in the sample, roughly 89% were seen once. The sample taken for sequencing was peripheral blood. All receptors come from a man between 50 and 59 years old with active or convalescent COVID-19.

The CDR3 protein is CASSQSPSRIRITQETQYF. In DNA form, the CDR3 reads TGCGCCAGCAGCCAATCCCCGAGCAGGATTAGAATTACTCAAGAGACCCAGTACTTC. The V call is TRBV4-1, the J call TRBJ2-5; D remains ambiguous. This CDR3 is 19 amino acids long. The V gene's germline CDR1 is MGHRA and CDR2 YSYEKL. V was clipped by 2 bases and J by 2 bases, with 24 bases between them.

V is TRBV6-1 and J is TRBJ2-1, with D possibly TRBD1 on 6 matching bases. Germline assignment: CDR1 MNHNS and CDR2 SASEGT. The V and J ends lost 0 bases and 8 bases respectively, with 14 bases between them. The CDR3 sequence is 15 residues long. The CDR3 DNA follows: TGTGCCAGCAGTGAAGCAAGACAGGTGGGGTATGAGCAGTTCTTC. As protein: CASSEARQVGYEQFF.

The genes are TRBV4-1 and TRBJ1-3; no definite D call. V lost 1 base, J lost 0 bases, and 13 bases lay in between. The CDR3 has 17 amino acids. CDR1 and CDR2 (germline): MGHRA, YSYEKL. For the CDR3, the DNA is TGCGCCAGCAGCCAAGGGCCCGCGACTCGCTCTGGAAACACCATATATTTT. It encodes CASSQGPATRSGNTIYF.

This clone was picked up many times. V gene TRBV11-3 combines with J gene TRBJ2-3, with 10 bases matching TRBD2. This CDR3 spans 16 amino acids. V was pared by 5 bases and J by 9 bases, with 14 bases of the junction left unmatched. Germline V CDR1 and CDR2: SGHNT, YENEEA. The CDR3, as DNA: TGTGCCAGCAGCCCCCGGACTAGCGGAGGGGGTGAGACGCAGTATTTT. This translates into CASSPRTSGGGETQYF.

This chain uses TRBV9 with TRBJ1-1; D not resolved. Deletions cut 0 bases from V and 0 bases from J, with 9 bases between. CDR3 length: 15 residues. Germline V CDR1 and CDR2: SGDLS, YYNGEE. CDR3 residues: CASSVAVRLNTEAFF. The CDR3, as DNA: TGTGCCAGCAGCGTAGCTGTCAGGCTGAACACTGAAGCTTTCTTT.

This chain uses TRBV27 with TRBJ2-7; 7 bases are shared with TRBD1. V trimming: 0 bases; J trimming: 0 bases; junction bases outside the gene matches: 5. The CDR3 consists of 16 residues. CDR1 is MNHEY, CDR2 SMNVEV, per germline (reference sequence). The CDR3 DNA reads TGTGCCAGCAGTTTATCGGGGACAGCAATCTCCTACGAGCAGTACTTC. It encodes CASSLSGTAISYEQYF.

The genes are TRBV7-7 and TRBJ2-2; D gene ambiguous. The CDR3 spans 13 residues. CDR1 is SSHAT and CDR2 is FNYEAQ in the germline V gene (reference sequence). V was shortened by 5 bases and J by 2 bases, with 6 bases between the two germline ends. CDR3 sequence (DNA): TGTGCCAGCAGCCCACAAAACACCGGGGAGCTGTTTTTT. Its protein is CASSPQNTGELFF.

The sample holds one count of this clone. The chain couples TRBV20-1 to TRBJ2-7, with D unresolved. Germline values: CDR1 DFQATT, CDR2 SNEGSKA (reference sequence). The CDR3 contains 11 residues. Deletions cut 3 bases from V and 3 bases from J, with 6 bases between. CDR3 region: CSASQDYEQYF. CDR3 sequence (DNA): TGCAGTGCTAGTCAGGACTACGAGCAGTACTTC.

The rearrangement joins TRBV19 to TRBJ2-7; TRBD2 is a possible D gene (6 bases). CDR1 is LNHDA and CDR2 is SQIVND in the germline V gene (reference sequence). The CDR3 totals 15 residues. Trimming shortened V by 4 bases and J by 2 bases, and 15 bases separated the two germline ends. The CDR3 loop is CASSKDRRGTYEQYF. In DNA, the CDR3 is TGTGCCAGTAGTAAAGACCGCCGGGGGACCTACGAGCAGTACTTC.

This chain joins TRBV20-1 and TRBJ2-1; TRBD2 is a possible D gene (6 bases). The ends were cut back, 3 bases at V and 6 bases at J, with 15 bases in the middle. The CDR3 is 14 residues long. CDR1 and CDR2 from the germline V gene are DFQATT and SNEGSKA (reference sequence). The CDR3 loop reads CSASGGRMVNEQFF. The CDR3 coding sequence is TGCAGTGCTAGTGGAGGGAGGATGGTCAATGAGCAGTTCTTC.